The TCR beta chain described here comes from a study of T-cell reconstitution after alpha-beta-depleted transplantation in children. The ends lost 1 base at V and 1 base at J; junction bases unmatched: 5. There are 15 residues in the CDR3. Germline V CDR1 and CDR2: DFQATT, SNEGSKA (reference sequence). Unique molecular identifiers tagged the TCRbeta library. TCRdb used MiXCR to reprocess the PCR reads, holding one entry per CDR3 protein. This sample has fewer than 550,000 distinct CDR3 sequences; approximately 10% occur once, and the top ten carry nearly 5.5%. This TCR was recovered from a human donor who donated a stem cell graft to a child with acute myeloid leukemia. The specimen was PBMCs from the stem cell graft donor, collected from the stem cell graft. V usage is TRBV20-1 and J usage is TRBJ1-1; 8 nucleotides match TRBD1. CDR3 residues: CSARVSGGWNTEAFF. CDR3 in DNA: TGCAGTGCTAGAGTGTCAGGGGGCTGGAACACTGAAGCTTTCTTT.